This entry lists 21 T cell receptor beta chains sequenced from one sample in a study of T cell changes during pregnancy in multiple sclerosis. Here immunoSEQ multiplex PCR was the method, and the copy in TCRdb shows in-frame clones only, minus some. The sample lists approximately 79,000 clones, around 90% occurring once. Source: CD4+ T cells from peripheral blood mononuclear cells, taken before pregnancy. The receptors derive from a female donor with multiple sclerosis, enrolled in a pregnancy study.

This chain joins TRBV6-6 and TRBJ2-5, with 7 bases fitting TRBD2. The J segment lost 5 bases and the V segment lost 5 bases, leaving 11 bases of the junction unmatched. The V gene's germline CDR1 is MNHNY and CDR2 SVGAGI (reference sequence). The CDR3 consists of 15 residues. The DNA of the CDR3 is TGTGCCAGCAGTCCCCAGGAGGGTAGCGGGGAGACCCAGTACTTC. Translation: CASSPQEGSGETQYF.

The rearrangement links TRBV19 to TRBJ1-6; perhaps TRBD1 as D (6 bases). CDR3 length: 14 residues. CDR1 LNHDA and CDR2 SQIVND come from the germline V gene (reference sequence). V lost 3 bases and J 8 bases, leaving 11 bases between the germline ends. The CDR3 coding sequence is TGTGCCAGTAGTATCGAGGGGGTACATTCACCCCTCCACTTT. Its translation: CASSIEGVHSPLHF.

The chain employs TRBV7-2 and TRBJ2-3; the match to TRBD1 covers 10 bases. After removal of 5 bases from V and 4 bases from J, the junction contained 9 bases not matched to a gene. The CDR3 extends over 16 amino acids. Germline CDR1 is SGHTA and CDR2 is FQGNSA. DNA of the CDR3: TGTGCCAGCAGCGGCGACAGGGGGCGGGTGGCAGATACGCAGTATTTT. Translating it yields CASSGDRGRVADTQYF.

V is TRBV11-3 and J is TRBJ2-5, with D maybe TRBD1 (6 bases). Trimming pared 5 bases from V and 5 bases from J, leaving 12 bases between. This CDR3 region has 13 residues. Germline V lookup: CDR1 SGHNT, CDR2 YENEEA. The CDR3 nucleotides read TGTGCCAGCAGCCCCCCAGACAGGGAGACCCAGTACTTC. Translating gives CASSPPDRETQYF.

V is TRBV7-2 and J is TRBJ1-2; 8 positions match TRBD1. J was trimmed by 5 bases and V by 3 bases; bases with no gene match: 8. The germline V gene has CDR1 SGHTA and CDR2 FQGNSA. The CDR3 runs 15 residues. The chain's CDR3 is CASSFTGGREYGYTF. The DNA for the CDR3 is TGTGCCAGCAGCTTTACAGGGGGTCGCGAGTATGGCTACACCTTC.

The rearrangement joins TRBV6-5 to TRBJ1-2, with unresolved D. The V gene's germline CDR1 is MNHEY and CDR2 SVGAGI. Deletions cut 2 bases from V and 2 bases from J, with 6 bases between. CDR3 length: 13 amino acids. This chain's CDR3 is CASSYDGNYGYTF. DNA of the CDR3: TGTGCCAGCAGTTACGACGGGAACTATGGCTACACCTTC.

The V and J genes are TRBV7-2 and TRBJ1-1; no firm D call. The CDR3 loop spans 15 amino acids. Deletions cut 5 bases from V and 0 bases from J, with 13 bases between. Looked up from germline, CDR1 is SGHTA and CDR2 is FQGNSA. The CDR3 protein is CASSPRGGMNTEAFF. For the CDR3, the DNA is TGTGCCAGCAGCCCCCGCGGAGGGATGAACACTGAAGCTTTCTTT. The variable domain in full, completed from reference TRBV7-2 and TRBJ1-1, reads GAGVSQSPSNKVTEKGKDVELRCDPISGHTALYWYRQSLGQGLEFLIYFQGNSAPDKSGLPSDRFSAERTGGSVSTLTIQRTQQEDSAVYLCASSPRGGMNTEAFFGQGTRLTVV.

CDR3: CASSPQGFDEQYF. CDR3 DNA: TGTGCCAGCAGCCCTCAGGGGTTCGACGAGCAGTACTTC. V usage is TRBV6-6 and J usage is TRBJ2-7, with a tentative D call TRBD1 (6 bases). Looked up from germline, CDR1 is MNHNY and CDR2 is SVGAGI (reference sequence). Trimming stripped 6 bases from V and 5 bases from J, with 14 bases between. The CDR3 runs to 13 residues.

The chain uses TRBV7-8 and TRBJ2-1; possible D gene TRBD2, 5 bases. V lost 1 base, J lost 8 bases, and 9 bases lay in between. The CDR3 runs 13 residues. Germline V gene lookup returns CDR1 SGHVS and CDR2 FQNEAQ. This CDR3 is CASSLVLAHEQFF. The DNA for the CDR3 is TGTGCCAGCAGCTTAGTGCTAGCCCATGAGCAGTTCTTC.

The chain has TRBV19 and TRBJ1-1, with 7 bases lining up with TRBD1. Germline CDR1 LNHDA, CDR2 SQIVND (reference sequence). This CDR3 spans 13 amino acids. V shed 9 bases, J shed 1 base, and the junction held 5 bases outside the gene matches. The CDR3 here is CASTGAPNTEAFF. The CDR3 DNA reads as TGTGCCAGCACAGGGGCTCCGAACACTGAAGCTTTCTTT. Full variable domain (outside the CDR3, taken from reference TRBV19 and TRBJ1-1): DGGITQSPKYLFRKEGQNVTLSCEQNLNHDAMYWYRQDPGQGLRLIYYSQIVNDFQKGDIAEGYSVSREKKESFPLTVTSAQKNPTAFYLCASTGAPNTEAFFGQGTRLTVV.

V usage is TRBV7-3 and J usage is TRBJ2-3; 8 bases agree with TRBD2. Germline V gives CDR1 SGHTA, CDR2 FQGTGA. The CDR3 is 13 amino acids. Losses at the gene ends were 7 bases for V and 9 bases for J; bases not matched to a gene: 9. In DNA form, the CDR3 reads TGTGCCAGCACCCTCACGGCGGGGGGAACGCAGTATTTT. It is translated as CASTLTAGGTQYF.

This chain joins TRBV28 and TRBJ1-5; 7 bases fit TRBD1. CDR3 length equals 15 residues. The ends lost 6 bases at V and 5 bases at J; junction bases unmatched: 10. The germline CDR1 and CDR2 sequences are MDHEN and SYDVKM. The CDR3 DNA sequence: TGTGCCAGCAGAGTGACAGGGAAGGAGCATCAGCCCCAGCATTTT. Translated: CASRVTGKEHQPQHF.

CDR3 in amino acids: CASSQNGGDPLYEQYF. Here the CDR3 DNA reads TGCGCCAGCAGCCAAAATGGGGGGGATCCTCTCTACGAGCAGTACTTC. This chain links TRBV4-1 with TRBJ2-7, with 7 nucleotides matching TRBD2. Germline V CDR1 and CDR2: MGHRA, YSYEKL. The CDR3 extends over 16 amino acids. With 2 bases clipped from V and 3 bases from J, the junction kept 10 bases outside the gene matches.

The CDR3 bases are TGTGCCAGCCTAAGTCGGGGGAACACTGAAGCTTTCTTT. Translated, it gives CASLSRGNTEAFF. The chain combines TRBV18 with TRBJ1-1, with D unresolved. V lost 8 bases and J lost 1, with 11 bases in between. Looked up from germline, CDR1 is KGHSH and CDR2 is LQKENI. This CDR3 is 13 amino acids long.

The chain combines TRBV30 with TRBJ1-1; D call uncertain. The V gene lost 3 bases and the J gene lost 0 bases, with 11 bases spanning the gap. The CDR3 covers 14 residues. Germline values: CDR1 GTSNPN, CDR2 SVGIG (reference sequence). CDR3: CAWSGEHVNTEAFF. The CDR3 DNA reads TGTGCCTGGAGCGGGGAGCATGTGAACACTGAAGCTTTCTTT.

This chain uses TRBV15 with TRBJ1-5, with D unresolved. Germline loops: CDR1 LNHNV, CDR2 YYDKDF (reference sequence). This CDR3 comprises 17 residues. Trimming stripped 0 bases from V and 4 bases from J, with 16 bases between. CDR3 loop: CATSRDLEVNSNQPQHF. Written as DNA, the CDR3 is TGTGCCACCAGCAGAGATCTGGAGGTCAATTCGAATCAGCCCCAGCATTTT.

The chain joins TRBV27 to TRBJ2-1; possible D gene TRBD2, 6 bases. CDR1 MNHEY and CDR2 SMNVEV come from the germline V gene (reference sequence). V dropped 3 bases and J dropped 10 bases, with 19 bases sitting between them. The CDR3 loop spans 15 amino acids. DNA of the CDR3: TGTGCCAGCAGTTTCGACATCGGGACGGGGAGGGAGCAGTTCTTC. Translation: CASSFDIGTGREQFF.

J is TRBJ2-1 and V is TRBV29-1; 9 positions agree with TRBD1. The J segment lost 9 bases and the V segment lost 7 bases, leaving 10 bases of the junction unmatched. Germline V gene lookup returns CDR1 SQVTM and CDR2 ANQGSEA. The CDR3 has 13 amino acids. In DNA, the CDR3 is TGCAGCGCCCTAACAGGGGGCGAGGGTGAGCAGTTCTTC. Translating it yields CSALTGGEGEQFF.

This rearrangement joins TRBV13 to TRBJ2-5, with D unresolved. Trimming shortened V by 5 bases and J by 2 bases, and 3 bases separated the two germline ends. Germline V lookup: CDR1 PRHDT, CDR2 FYEKMQ (reference sequence). This CDR3 contains 11 residues. CDR3 coding DNA: TGTGCCAGCAGCCAACAAGAGACCCAGTACTTC. Protein sequence: CASSQQETQYF. The complete variable domain, with remaining parts taken from reference TRBV13 and TRBJ2-5, reads AAGVIQSPRHLIKEKRETATLKCYPIPRHDTVYWYQQGPGQDPQFLISFYEKMQSDKGSIPDRFSAQQFSDYHSELNMSSLELGDSALYFCASSQQETQYFGPGTRLLVL.

This clone was detected once. This chain links TRBV27 with TRBJ2-7, with 9 bases that match TRBD1. The CDR3 covers 18 residues. V dropped 6 bases and J dropped 0; count of bases not matched to a gene: 15. Germline assignment: CDR1 MNHEY and CDR2 SMNVEV (reference sequence). CDR3 coding DNA: TGTGCCAGCAGCTTGGGGCGGTTGGGGGACAGGGTCTCCTACGAGCAGTACTTC. Residues: CASSLGRLGDRVSYEQYF.

The chain links TRBV19 to TRBJ1-5; TRBD1 agrees at 7 bases. The trim removed 6 bases at V and 6 bases at J, leaving 8 bases unmatched. This CDR3 region has 14 residues. Germline lookup yields CDR1 LNHDA and CDR2 SQIVND (reference sequence). The CDR3 reads CASRTGSAGQPQHF. For the CDR3, the DNA is TGTGCCAGTAGGACAGGGAGTGCGGGTCAGCCCCAGCATTTT. Full variable domain (remainder filled in from reference TRBV19 and TRBJ1-5): DGGITQSPKYLFRKEGQNVTLSCEQNLNHDAMYWYRQDPGQGLRLIYYSQIVNDFQKGDIAEGYSVSREKKESFPLTVTSAQKNPTAFYLCASRTGSAGQPQHFGDGTRLSIL.